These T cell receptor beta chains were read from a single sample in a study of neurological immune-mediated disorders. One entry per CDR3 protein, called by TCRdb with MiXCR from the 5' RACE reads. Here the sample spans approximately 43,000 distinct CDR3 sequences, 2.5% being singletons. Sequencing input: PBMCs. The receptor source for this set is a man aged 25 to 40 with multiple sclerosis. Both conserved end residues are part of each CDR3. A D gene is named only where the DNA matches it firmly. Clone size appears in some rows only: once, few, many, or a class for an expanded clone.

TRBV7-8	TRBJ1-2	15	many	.	CASSLFTVSGERNTF	TGTGCCAGCAGCTTATTCACGGTTTCGGGGGAACGAAACACCTTC
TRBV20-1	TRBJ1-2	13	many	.	CSASLGTNYGYTF	TGCAGTGCCAGTTTAGGGACTAACTATGGCTACACCTTC
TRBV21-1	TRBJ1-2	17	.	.	CASSKASQGSFNYGYTF	TGTGCCAGCAGCAAGGCGAGCCAGGGGTCCTTTAACTATGGCTACACCTTC
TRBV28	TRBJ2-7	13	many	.	CASSGTVPYEQYF	TGTGCCAGCAGTGGGACGGTTCCCTACGAGCAGTACTTC
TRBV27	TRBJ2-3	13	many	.	CASVQRNTDTQYF	TGTGCCAGCGTTCAGCGGAACACAGATACGCAGTATTTT
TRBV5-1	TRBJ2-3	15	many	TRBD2	CASSLGLAGVDTQYF	TGCGCCAGCAGCTTGGGGCTAGCGGGAGTAGATACGCAGTATTTT
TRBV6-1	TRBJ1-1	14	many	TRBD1	CASTEGTGATEAFF	TGTGCCAGCACGGAGGGGACAGGGGCCACTGAAGCTTTCTTT
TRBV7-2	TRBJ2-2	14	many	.	CASRPTRFTGELFF	TGTGCCAGCAGACCGACCCGATTTACCGGGGAGCTGTTTTTT
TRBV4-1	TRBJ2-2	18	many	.	CASSRSLRTQTNTGELFF	TGCGCCAGCAGCCGATCTCTCCGGACCCAGACGAACACCGGGGAGCTGTTTTTT
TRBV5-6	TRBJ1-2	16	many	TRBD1	CASSTVRTGENYGYTF	TGTGCCAGCAGCACCGTAAGGACAGGGGAGAACTATGGCTACACCTTC
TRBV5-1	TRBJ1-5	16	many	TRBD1	CASSFGPGQGVQPQHF	TGCGCCAGCAGCTTCGGACCGGGACAGGGGGTTCAGCCCCAGCATTTT
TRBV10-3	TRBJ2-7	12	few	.	CAISERAYEQYF	TGTGCCATCAGTGAAAGGGCCTACGAGCAGTACTTC
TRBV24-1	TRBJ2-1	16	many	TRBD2	CATSGGRTSGNNEQFF	TGTGCCACCAGTGGAGGCCGGACTAGCGGGAACAATGAGCAGTTCTTC
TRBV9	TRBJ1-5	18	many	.	CASSFRAAQTNSNQPQHF	TGTGCCAGCAGCTTCCGCGCAGCTCAAACCAATAGCAATCAGCCCCAGCATTTT
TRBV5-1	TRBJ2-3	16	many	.	CASSLVADTSTDTQYF	TGCGCCAGCAGCTTGGTAGCGGATACTAGCACAGATACGCAGTATTTT
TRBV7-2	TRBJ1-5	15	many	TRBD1	CASSLGGRGDQPQHF	TGTGCCAGCAGCTTGGGCGGCAGGGGGGATCAGCCCCAGCATTTT
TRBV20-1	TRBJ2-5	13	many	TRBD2	CSASAGGLETQYF	TGCAGTGCTAGCGCGGGGGGTTTGGAGACCCAGTACTTC
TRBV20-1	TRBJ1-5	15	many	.	CSATGAGDIGQPQHF	TGCAGTGCTACAGGGGCAGGCGATATAGGTCAGCCCCAGCATTTT
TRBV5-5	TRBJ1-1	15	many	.	CASSLNSWGGTEAFF	TGTGCCAGCAGCTTGAATAGTTGGGGCGGCACTGAAGCTTTCTTT
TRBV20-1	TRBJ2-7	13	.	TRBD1	CSAIGTASYEQYF	TGCAGTGCTATAGGGACAGCCTCCTACGAGCAGTACTTC
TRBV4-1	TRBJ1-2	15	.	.	CASSQDRAANYGYTF	TGCGCCAGCAGCCAAGACAGGGCCGCTAACTATGGCTACACCTTC
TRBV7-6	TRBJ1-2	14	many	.	CASSPGEGDYGYTF	TGTGCCAGCAGCCCGGGAGAGGGTGACTATGGCTACACCTTC
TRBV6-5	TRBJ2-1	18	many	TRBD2	CASSPYGRAGGPDNEQFF	TGTGCCAGCAGCCCATACGGAAGAGCGGGAGGGCCCGACAATGAGCAGTTCTTC
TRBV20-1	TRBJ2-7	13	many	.	CSATGTPEYEQYF	TGCAGTGCTACAGGTACACCCGAGTACGAGCAGTACTTC
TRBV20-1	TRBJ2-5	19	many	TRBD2	CSARDQAGATFHIRETQYF	TGCAGTGCTAGAGATCAAGCGGGGGCCACATTCCATATCCGGGAGACCCAGTACTTC
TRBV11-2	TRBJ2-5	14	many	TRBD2	CASSSGLAGETQYF	TGTGCCAGCAGCTCCGGACTAGCGGGAGAGACCCAGTACTTC
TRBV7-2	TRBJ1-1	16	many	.	CASSLDLGYLNTEAFF	TGTGCCAGCAGCTTAGATCTCGGATACTTGAACACTGAAGCTTTCTTT
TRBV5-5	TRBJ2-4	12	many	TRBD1	CASSRQGIIQYF	TGTGCCAGCAGCAGACAGGGAATCATTCAGTACTTC
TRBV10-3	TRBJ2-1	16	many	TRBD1	CAISGDRESPYNEQFF	TGTGCCATCAGTGGCGACAGGGAGTCCCCCTACAATGAGCAGTTCTTC
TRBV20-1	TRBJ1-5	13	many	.	CSAGGNSNQPQHF	TGCAGTGCTGGGGGAAATAGCAATCAGCCCCAGCATTTT
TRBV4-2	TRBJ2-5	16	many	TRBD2	CASSPGVAGLQETQYF	TGTGCCAGCAGCCCCGGGGTAGCGGGCCTCCAAGAGACCCAGTACTTC
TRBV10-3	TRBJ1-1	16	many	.	CAISGGRGALNTEAFF	TGTGCCATCAGTGGGGGAAGGGGAGCCCTGAACACTGAAGCTTTCTTT
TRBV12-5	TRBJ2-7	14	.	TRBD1	CASGGDSGTSEQYF	TGTGCTAGTGGTGGGGACAGCGGTACCTCCGAGCAGTACTTC
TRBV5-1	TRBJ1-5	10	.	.	CASINQPQHF	TGCGCCAGCATAAATCAGCCCCAGCATTTT
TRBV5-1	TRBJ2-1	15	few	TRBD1	CASSPRQGARYEQFF	TGCGCCAGCAGCCCTCGACAGGGGGCGCGATATGAGCAGTTCTTC
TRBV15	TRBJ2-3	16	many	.	CATSRGGASSTDTQYF	TGTGCCACCAGCAGGGGGGGGGCCTCTAGCACAGATACGCAGTATTTT
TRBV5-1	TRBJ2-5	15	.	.	CASSPGRGEQETQYF	TGCGCCAGCAGCCCTGGGAGAGGGGAACAAGAGACCCAGTACTTC
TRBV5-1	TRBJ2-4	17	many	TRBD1	CASSLPGTALAKNIQYF	TGCGCCAGCAGCTTACCCGGGACAGCACTAGCCAAAAACATTCAGTACTTC
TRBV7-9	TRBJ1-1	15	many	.	CASSLVRGLNTEAFF	TGTGCCAGCAGCTTAGTTCGGGGGCTGAACACTGAAGCTTTCTTT
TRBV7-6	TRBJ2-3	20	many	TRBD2	CASSNRLRRLAGEERDTQYF	TGTGCCAGCAGCAACAGACTAAGAAGACTAGCGGGAGAAGAGAGGGATACGCAGTATTTT
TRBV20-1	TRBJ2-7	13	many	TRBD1	CSAHGQGDYEQYF	TGCAGTGCTCACGGACAGGGGGACTACGAGCAGTACTTC